The rows below give T cell receptor beta chains drawn from one sample of a study of CD8 T cells in Susac syndrome. TCRdb recomputed calls from the immunoSEQ multiplex PCR reads with MiXCR, one row per CDR3 protein. The sample lists 160,000 or so distinct CDR3 sequences; 85% to 95% were seen once. Sequences were obtained from CD4+ T cells from PBMCs. Receptors originate from a human donor with Susac syndrome. The CDR3 runs from the conserved cysteine through the conserved F or W. The D gene is left open where the match is weak.

v_call	cdr3_length	d_call	j_call	cdr3_nt	cdr3_aa
TRBV29-1	14	-	TRBJ2-7	TGCAGCGTTGATAAGTCGGGAAGCTCCTACGAGCAGTACTTC	CSVDKSGSSYEQYF
TRBV20-1	15	-	TRBJ1-2	TGCAGTGCTAGTCCCCCAAGTCCCGCTGCTGACGGCTACACCTTC	CSASPPSPAADGYTF
TRBV7-8	14	TRBD1	TRBJ1-6	TGTGCCAGCAGCCCCGACAGGGGGAATTCACCCCTCCACTTT	CASSPDRGNSPLHF
TRBV18	18	-	TRBJ2-3	TGTGCCAGCTCACGAAGATTCGACAGTCCGGAATCCACAGATACGCAGTATTTT	CASSRRFDSPESTDTQYF
TRBV18	16	-	TRBJ2-6	TGTGCCAGCTCACCGACCGCAGGGTCTGGGGCCAACGTCCTGACTTTC	CASSPTAGSGANVLTF
TRBV6-2/TRBV6-3	14	TRBD1	TRBJ2-7	TGTGCCACCGAAGACAGGGTGAGCTCCTACGAGCAGTACTTC	CATEDRVSSYEQYF
TRBV5-1	13	-	TRBJ2-7	TGCGCCAGCAGCGAGGACGGTACCTACGAGCAGTACTTC	CASSEDGTYEQYF
TRBV27	16	TRBD1	TRBJ2-6	TGTGCCAGCAGTACCTACAGGGGCCCTGGGGCCAACGTCCTGACTTTC	CASSTYRGPGANVLTF
TRBV11-2	18	TRBD2	TRBJ2-3	TGTGCCAGCAGCCGTAATGGGCTGGTCCGGGGGGGCACAGATACGCAGTATTTT	CASSRNGLVRGGTDTQYF
TRBV7-8	14	-	TRBJ1-5	TGTGCCAGCAGCTTAGCCAGGGTCAATCAGCCCCAGCATTTT	CASSLARVNQPQHF
TRBV29-1	12	-	TRBJ2-1	TGCAGCCATGCCGGGGGCTACAATGAGCAGTTCTTC	CSHAGGYNEQFF
TRBV19	17	TRBD2	TRBJ2-3	TGTGCCAGTAGGACAGGGACTAGCGGTGGTAGCACAGATACGCAGTATTTT	CASRTGTSGGSTDTQYF
TRBV29-1	14	-	TRBJ1-3	TGCAGCGCCATCCCAGTAAGCTCTGGAAACACCATATATTTT	CSAIPVSSGNTIYF
TRBV5-6	14	-	TRBJ1-4	TGTGCCAGCAGCTTCGGGACGGACAATGAAAAACTGTTTTTT	CASSFGTDNEKLFF
TRBV20-1	14	TRBD1	TRBJ1-3	TGCAGTGCCATGAAGGGGGCTGACGGAAACACCATATATTTT	CSAMKGADGNTIYF
TRBV24-1	15	TRBD1	TRBJ2-3	TGTGCCACCAGCCACCGGGACAGGGACTCAGATACGCAGTATTTT	CATSHRDRDSDTQYF